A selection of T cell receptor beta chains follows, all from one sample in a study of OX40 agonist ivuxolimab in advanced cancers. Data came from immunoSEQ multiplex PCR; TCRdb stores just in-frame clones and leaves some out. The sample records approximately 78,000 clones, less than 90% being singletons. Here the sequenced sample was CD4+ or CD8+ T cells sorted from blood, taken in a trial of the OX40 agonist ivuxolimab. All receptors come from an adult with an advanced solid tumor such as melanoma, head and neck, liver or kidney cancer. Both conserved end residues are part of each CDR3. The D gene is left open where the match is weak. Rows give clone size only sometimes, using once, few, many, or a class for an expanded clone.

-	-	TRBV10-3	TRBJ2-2	TGTGCCATCAGTGAGGGGCCTATACTTGGCAACACCGGGGAGCTGTTTTTT	CAISEGPILGNTGELFF
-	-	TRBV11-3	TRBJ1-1	TGTGCCAGCAGCTTACACGCGTCTAGGACAGAAGCTTTCTTT	CASSLHASRTEAFF
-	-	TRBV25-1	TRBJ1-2	TGTGCCAGCAGTGAACAGGGGCGAGCCTATGGCTACACCTTC	CASSEQGRAYGYTF
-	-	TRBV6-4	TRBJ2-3	TGTGCCAGCAGTGAGGTCCGGCAGGTTAGCACAGATACGCAGTATTTT	CASSEVRQVSTDTQYF
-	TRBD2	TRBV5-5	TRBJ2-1	TGTGCCAGCAGCTTTACGTCTAGCGGATATGAGCAGTTCTTC	CASSFTSSGYEQFF
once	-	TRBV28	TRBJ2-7	TGTGCCAGCAGCAGGTCCTACGAGCAGTACTTC	CASSRSYEQYF
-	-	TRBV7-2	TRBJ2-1	TGTGCCAGCAGCTTAGACCGGGGCTCCTACAATGAGCAGTTCTTC	CASSLDRGSYNEQFF
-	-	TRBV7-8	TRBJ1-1	TGTGCCAGCGCGAGGGGGTTGGTCACTGAAGCTTTCTTT	CASARGLVTEAFF
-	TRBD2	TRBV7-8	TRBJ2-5	TGTGCCAGCAGCCCCAACCCAAACCAGGGCGGGAGGGAGACCCAGTACTTC	CASSPNPNQGGRETQYF
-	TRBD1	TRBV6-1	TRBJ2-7	TGTGCCAGCAGGGACGGACAGGGCCAAGAGCAGTACTTC	CASRDGQGQEQYF
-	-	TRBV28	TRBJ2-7	TGTGCCAGCACCTTGAGTGGGGGGGCGAGGGAGCAGTACTTC	CASTLSGGAREQYF
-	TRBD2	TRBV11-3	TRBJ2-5	TGTGCCAGCAGCTCCGACCCCAGCGGGGCAGAGACCCAGTACTTC	CASSSDPSGAETQYF
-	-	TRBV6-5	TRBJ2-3	TGTGCCAGCAGGACAGAACCTAGCACAGATACGCAGTATTTT	CASRTEPSTDTQYF